Each of the 22 T cell receptor beta chains below was sequenced from the same sample in a study of shared clonotypes between healthy human individuals (dated by TCRdb to 2019 to 2021). The library was produced with the immunoSEQ multiplex PCR assay. TCRdb stores this immuneACCESS table with in-frame sequences only. Part of the clones is absent; in the studies checked, under half of the shortfall reflects unresolved V genes, and no reason is known for the rest. This sample gives some 1,900,000 clones in total; approximately 94% of them show up just once. Approximately 1% of the sample is in the top ten clones. For the CD8 naive samples, CD45RO-negative cells were positively selected for CCR7, yielding a CD45RA+CCR7+ population from which TemRA cells were excluded. What was sequenced was naive CD8+ T cells sorted from blood. Read against the paper, the sample's cell subset or site label means: CD45RA+CCR7+. Receptors were obtained from a man aged 18-30 years in good health.

The V and J genes are TRBV6-1 and TRBJ2-7; the D is unclear. The CDR3 length is 12 residues. From germline, CDR1 is MNHNS and CDR2 SASEGT. V lost 3 bases and J lost 2, with 5 bases in between. CDR3 coding DNA: TGTGCCAGCAGTGATAACACCTACGAGCAGTACTTC. This translates into CASSDNTYEQYF.

V and J are TRBV19 and TRBJ2-1; TRBD2 agrees at 8 bases. Germline CDR1 reads LNHDA; CDR2 reads SQIVND (reference sequence). Losses at the gene ends were 2 bases for V and 8 bases for J; bases not matched to a gene: 2. The CDR3 is 13 amino acids. The CDR3 DNA reads as TGTGCCAGTAGTATAACTAGCGGCGATGAGCAGTTCTTC. It encodes CASSITSGDEQFF.

Concerning this clone: This CDR3 is also generated by other DNA sequences in the sample. This rearrangement joins TRBV11-2 to TRBJ2-2; the D is unclear. Germline loops: CDR1 SGHAT, CDR2 FQNNGV. This CDR3 region has 14 residues. The V end was cut by 1 base, the J end by 0 bases, with 3 bases between. The CDR3 protein is CASSLGSNTGELFF. CDR3 coding DNA: TGTGCCAGCAGCTTAGGTTCGAACACCGGGGAGCTGTTTTTT.

This clone was seen just once. The gene calls are TRBV9 and TRBJ2-1; possibly TRBD2 for D (7 bases). Trimming pared 3 bases from V and 9 bases from J, leaving 22 bases between. Germline V gene lookup returns CDR1 SGDLS and CDR2 YYNGEE. This CDR3 spans 16 amino acids. CDR3 loop: CASSGEGDPTISEQFF. The CDR3 DNA reads as TGTGCCAGCAGCGGGGAGGGGGACCCCACCATTTCTGAGCAGTTCTTC. Full variable domain (rest looked up from reference TRBV9 and TRBJ2-1): DSGVTQTPKHLITATGQRVTLRCSPRSGDLSVYWYQQSLDQGLQFLIQYYNGEERAKGNILERFSAQQFPDLHSELNLSSLELGDSALYFCASSGEGDPTISEQFFGPGTRLTVL.

The rearrangement joins TRBV9 to TRBJ2-5; 7 bases are a match to TRBD2. The germline V gene encodes CDR1 SGDLS and CDR2 YYNGEE. The CDR3 runs 15 residues. V shed 0 bases and J 3 bases; nucleotides not matched to a gene: 5. CDR3 nucleotides: TGTGCCAGCAGCGTAGGGACCACTAGCGAAGAGACCCAGTACTTC. Translated: CASSVGTTSEETQYF.

This clone showed up just once. The chain couples TRBV6-5 to TRBJ2-3; D is possibly TRBD2 (6 bases). CDR1 is MNHEY and CDR2 is SVGAGI in the germline V gene. This CDR3 contains 12 residues. V was cut by 11 bases and J by 1 base, with 10 bases left in between. DNA of the CDR3: TGTGCCGCGGGGTGGGGCACAGATACGCAGTATTTT. It codes for CAAGWGTDTQYF.

CDR3 in amino acids: CASSFKPTASDYGYTF. The DNA of the CDR3 is TGTGCCAGCAGCTTTAAACCGACGGCCAGTGACTATGGCTACACCTTC. This sequence joins TRBV11-2 and TRBJ1-2; no clear D gene. V lost 3 bases, J lost 3 bases, and 17 bases lay in between. This CDR3 contains 16 residues. Per germline, CDR1 SGHAT and CDR2 FQNNGV.

The CDR3 loop reads CASSMGDRVDQPQHF. The CDR3 bases are TGTGCCAGTAGTATGGGGGACAGGGTGGATCAGCCCCAGCATTTT. The rearrangement uses TRBV19 and TRBJ1-5; 9 nucleotides align to TRBD1. The CDR3 consists of 15 residues. Germline V gene lookup returns CDR1 LNHDA and CDR2 SQIVND (reference sequence). Trimming removed 3 bases from V and 5 bases from J; junction bases left unmatched: 5.

This clone was seen a handful of times. The chain joins TRBV14 to TRBJ1-1; D not resolved. Germline V gives CDR1 SGHDN, CDR2 FVKESK. With 2 bases removed from V and 10 bases from J, the gap between germline ends came to 11 bases. The CDR3 extends over 12 amino acids. The CDR3 sequence is CASSQTGERAFF. Here the CDR3 DNA reads TGTGCCAGCAGCCAAACCGGCGAGCGAGCTTTCTTT.

As for this clone: The sample holds other DNA sequences that translate to the same CDR3. The V gene is TRBV28, the J gene TRBJ1-2, with unresolved D. The CDR3 extends over 10 amino acids. The V and J ends lost 6 bases and 6 bases respectively, with 5 bases between them. Germline CDR1 MDHEN, CDR2 SYDVKM. CDR3 DNA: TGTGCCAGCAGCCTCGATGGCTACACCTTC. Amino acids: CASSLDGYTF.

The chain is built from TRBV6-5 and TRBJ2-7; perhaps TRBD1 as D (6 bases). Trimming cost V 6 bases and J 4 bases, with 19 bases left between them. Per the germline V gene, CDR1 is MNHEY and CDR2 is SVGAGI. The CDR3 spans 15 residues. The CDR3 bases are TGTGCCAGCAGCACCGGGACACCGTACCAATACGAGCAGTACTTC. It is translated as CASSTGTPYQYEQYF.

This clone was observed a single time. The chain is built from TRBV4-1 and TRBJ2-5; D may be TRBD1 (5 bases). The DNA end is a closer match to TRBJ2-7, so the J assignment may be wrong. Germline V CDR1 and CDR2: MGHRA, YSYEKL. The CDR3 consists of 16 residues. The CDR3 loop is CASSLEPAGPAYEQYF. In nucleotides, the CDR3 is TGCGCCAGCAGCCTTGAGCCGGCAGGGCCAGCCTACGAGCAGTACTTC.

This clone was seen once. V usage is TRBV30 and J usage is TRBJ2-7, with TRBD1 identical over 8 bases. The germline V gene has CDR1 GTSNPN and CDR2 SVGIG (reference sequence). This CDR3 region has 14 residues. J lost 1 base, V lost 1 base, and 3 bases had no gene match. This CDR3 reads CAWSETGASYEQYF. As DNA, the CDR3 is TGTGCCTGGAGTGAGACAGGGGCTTCCTACGAGCAGTACTTC.

The rearrangement joins TRBV29-1 to TRBJ1-1, with D perhaps matching TRBD1 (6 bases). With 0 bases removed from V and 5 bases from J, the gap between germline ends came to 10 bases. Germline values: CDR1 SQVTM, CDR2 ANQGSEA. The length of the CDR3 is 13 residues. The CDR3 is CSVEEGARTEAFF. The CDR3 bases are TGCAGCGTTGAAGAGGGGGCAAGAACTGAAGCTTTCTTT.

This sequence joins TRBV2 and TRBJ2-5; D ambiguous. The CDR3 has 12 residues. The V and J ends lost 7 bases and 1 base respectively, with 7 bases between them. Germline V lookup: CDR1 SNHLY, CDR2 FYNNEI. The CDR3 sequence is CASKGGQETQYF. CDR3 bases: TGTGCCAGCAAGGGTGGCCAAGAGACCCAGTACTTC.

The rearrangement links TRBV27 to TRBJ2-7; TRBD2 matches at 7 bases. The CDR3 is made up of 16 amino acids. Germline trimming cut 5 bases from V and 4 bases from J; bases unmatched to any gene: 14. CDR1 and CDR2 from the germline V gene are MNHEY and SMNVEV (reference sequence). The CDR3 DNA sequence: TGTGCCAGCAGTCTCCTCACAAGCGGGGATCTATACGAGCAGTACTTC. It specifies CASSLLTSGDLYEQYF.

Details on this clone: One end of the junction varies from germline; a read error may be responsible. CDR3 sequence reads: CASSLTSGDYNEQFF. The CDR3 DNA follows: TGTGCCAGCAGCCTAACTAGCGGGGATTACAATGAGCAGTTCTTC. This chain uses TRBV7-3 with TRBJ2-1, with 10 bases that match TRBD2. Germline loops: CDR1 SGHTA, CDR2 FQGTGA. The CDR3 runs to 15 residues.

This chain uses TRBV10-3 with TRBJ2-7; 7 bases fit TRBD2. The V gene's germline CDR1 is ENHRY and CDR2 SYGVKD. The CDR3 loop spans 15 amino acids. Unmatched junction bases numbered 5, after V lost 2 bases and J lost 1 base. The CDR3 DNA reads TGTGCCATCAGTGAGGGGGGACTACAATCCTACGAGCAGTACTTC. Translating gives CAISEGGLQSYEQYF.

V and J are TRBV5-1 and TRBJ1-1; 9 bases agree with TRBD1. The CDR3 has 15 amino acids. J gave up 3 bases and V 7 bases, and 10 bases lay outside the gene matches. From germline, CDR1 is SGHRS and CDR2 YFSETQ. The CDR3 loop is CASSRTGESDTEAFF. CDR3 DNA sequence: TGCGCCAGCTCCCGGACAGGGGAATCGGACACTGAAGCTTTCTTT. Combining the CDR3 with reference TRBV5-1 and TRBJ1-1 gives the whole variable domain KAGVTQTPRYLIKTRGQQVTLSCSPISGHRSVSWYQQTPGQGLQFLFEYFSETQRNKGNFPGRFSGRQFSNSRSEMNVSTLELGDSALYLCASSRTGESDTEAFFGQGTRLTVV.

The chain links TRBV27 to TRBJ1-6; D is ambiguous. The CDR3 is made up of 16 amino acids. V gave up 7 bases and J gave up 4 bases, with 17 bases separating them. Germline-derived CDR1 and CDR2 are MNHEY and SMNVEV (reference sequence). CDR3 DNA: TGTGCCAGCACGCTCCGGGCCCCCGGGTATAATTCACCCCTCCACTTT. Residues: CASTLRAPGYNSPLHF.

CDR3 nucleotides: TGTGCCAGCGGCGGGAGCAATCAGCCCCAGCATTTT. It codes for CASGGSNQPQHF. V usage is TRBV2 and J usage is TRBJ1-5; D unresolved. Trimming pared 8 bases from V and 1 base from J, leaving 6 bases between. The length of the CDR3 is 12 residues. Germline V CDR1 and CDR2: SNHLY, FYNNEI.

The V call is TRBV7-9, the J call TRBJ2-1; 8 nucleotides align to TRBD2. The germline gives CDR1 SEHNR, CDR2 FQNEAQ (reference sequence). The trim removed 1 base at V and 10 bases at J, leaving 6 bases unmatched. The CDR3 consists of 14 residues. CDR3 sequence: CASSLGTSLREQFF. CDR3 DNA: TGTGCCAGCAGCTTAGGGACTAGCCTGCGGGAGCAGTTCTTC.